The next 5 T cell receptor beta chains were all read from a single sample in a study of blood T cells in healthy people across ages. For the second PCR, which ran for about 7 to 11 cycles, a sample-barcoded 5' primer and a J-beta primer mix were used. A single record per CDR3 protein comes from TCRdb applying MiXCR to the 5' RACE reads. The table shows roughly 1.4 million distinct CDR3 sequences, with 45% to 70% occurring only once. Material for sequencing was blood. Receptors originate from a man younger than 30 in good health.

This sequence joins TRBV6-2 or TRBV6-3 and TRBJ2-3; D gene ambiguous. V was trimmed by 7 bases and J by 2 bases, leaving 10 bases between them. The length of the CDR3 is 13 residues. Germline V lookup: CDR1 MNHEY, CDR2 SVGEGT. The DNA of the CDR3 is TGTGCCAGCACCCCTACTGACACAGATACGCAGTATTTT. Amino acid sequence: CASTPTDTDTQYF.

The chain recombines TRBV20-1 with TRBJ1-1; D is ambiguous. The V gene's germline CDR1 is DFQATT and CDR2 SNEGSKA (reference sequence). This CDR3 is 12 amino acids long. Trimming took 5 bases from V and 1 from J, leaving 8 bases between them. DNA of the CDR3: TGCAGTGCTGACTCGTGGAACACTGAAGCTTTCTTT. Translation gives CSADSWNTEAFF.

Of note for this clonotype: The junction departs from the called germline gene at one end, perhaps through a read error. The chain has TRBV7-2 and TRBJ2-4; D is perhaps TRBD1 or TRBD2 (5 bases each). The CDR3 extends over 16 amino acids. Germline V gives CDR1 SGHTA, CDR2 FQGNSA. DNA for the CDR3: TGTGCCAGCAGCGATTGGGACGCCGAAGCCAAAAACACTCAGTACTTC. Amino acids: CASSDWDAEAKNTQYF.

This clonotype occurred a few times. V gene TRBV3-1 combines with J gene TRBJ2-3; D ambiguous. The CDR3 is made up of 15 amino acids. V was pared by 0 bases and J by 4 bases, with 11 bases between. Germline lookup yields CDR1 LGHDT and CDR2 YNNKEL (reference sequence). The CDR3 reads CASSQEPSPADTQYF. The CDR3 nucleotides read TGTGCCAGCAGCCAAGAACCCTCCCCCGCAGATACGCAGTATTTT.

The chain couples TRBV28 to TRBJ2-7; D may be TRBD1 (6 bases). The CDR3 consists of 16 residues. The germline CDR1 and CDR2 sequences are MDHEN and SYDVKM. V was clipped by 2 bases and J by 0 bases, with 14 bases between them. For the CDR3, the DNA is TGTGCCAGCAGTTTACTTACCGGCAGGGGCTCCTACGAGCAGTACTTC. It encodes CASSLLTGRGSYEQYF.